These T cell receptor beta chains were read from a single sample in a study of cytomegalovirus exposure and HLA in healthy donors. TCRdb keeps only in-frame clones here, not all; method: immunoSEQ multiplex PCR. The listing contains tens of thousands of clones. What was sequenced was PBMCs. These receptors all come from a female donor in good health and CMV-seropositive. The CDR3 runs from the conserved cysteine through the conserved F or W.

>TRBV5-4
CASSPGLAGEQYF
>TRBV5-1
CASSPAGTLNTGELFF
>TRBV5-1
CASSSSGWLDEQFF
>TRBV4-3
CASSQGILAGDAYEQYF
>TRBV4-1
CASSQDGAGASYEQYF
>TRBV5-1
CASSLGGTGSRKETQYF
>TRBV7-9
CASSLRAEAFF
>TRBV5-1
CASSYVGQGNTYEQYF
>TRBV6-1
CATKWGGSYEQYF
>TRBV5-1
CASSLFQKPAETQYF
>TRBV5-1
CASSSNAGTSGNEQFF
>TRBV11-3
CASSTGQGSYNEQFF
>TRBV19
CASRTTSGVYNEQFF
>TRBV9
CASSGEGAGNTIYF
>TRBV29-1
CSATLADSGANVLTF
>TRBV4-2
CASSQALDYTGELFF
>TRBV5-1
CASSFNGATASLEQYF
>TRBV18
CASTPGQEEFQPQHF
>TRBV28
CASSSYRVSYGYTF
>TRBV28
CASGLNEQYF
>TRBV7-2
CASSPRGQLKLFF
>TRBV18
CASSRDTNTEAFF